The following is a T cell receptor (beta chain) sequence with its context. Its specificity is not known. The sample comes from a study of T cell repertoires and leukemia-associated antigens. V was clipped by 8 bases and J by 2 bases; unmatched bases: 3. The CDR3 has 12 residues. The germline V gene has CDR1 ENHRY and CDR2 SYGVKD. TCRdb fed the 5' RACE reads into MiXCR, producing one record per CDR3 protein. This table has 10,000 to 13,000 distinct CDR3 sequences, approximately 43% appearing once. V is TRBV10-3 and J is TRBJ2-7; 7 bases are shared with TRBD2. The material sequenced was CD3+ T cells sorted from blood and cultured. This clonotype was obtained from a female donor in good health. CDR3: CAIGRVAYEQYF. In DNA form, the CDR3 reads TGTGCCATCGGGAGGGTTGCCTACGAGCAGTACTTC.